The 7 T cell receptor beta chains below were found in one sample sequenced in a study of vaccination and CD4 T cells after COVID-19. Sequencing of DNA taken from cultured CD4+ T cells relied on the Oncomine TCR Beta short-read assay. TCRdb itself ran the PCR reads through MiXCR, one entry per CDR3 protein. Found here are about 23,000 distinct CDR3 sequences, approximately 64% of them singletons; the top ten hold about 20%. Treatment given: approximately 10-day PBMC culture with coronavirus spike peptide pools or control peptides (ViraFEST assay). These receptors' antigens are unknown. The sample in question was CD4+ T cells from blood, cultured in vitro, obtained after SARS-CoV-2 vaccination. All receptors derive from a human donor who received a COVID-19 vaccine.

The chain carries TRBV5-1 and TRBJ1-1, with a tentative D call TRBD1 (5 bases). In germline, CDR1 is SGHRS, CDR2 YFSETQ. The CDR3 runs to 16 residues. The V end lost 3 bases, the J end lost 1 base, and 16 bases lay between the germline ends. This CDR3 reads CASSSRWGLGNTEAFF. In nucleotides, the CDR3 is TGCGCCAGCAGCTCCCGATGGGGACTCGGGAACACTGAAGCTTTCTTT.

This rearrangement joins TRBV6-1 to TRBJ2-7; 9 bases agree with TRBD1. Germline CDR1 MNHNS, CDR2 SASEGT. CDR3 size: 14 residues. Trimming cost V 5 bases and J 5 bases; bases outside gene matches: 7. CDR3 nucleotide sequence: TGTGCCAGCAGTCCGCCGGACAGGGGCCACGAGCAGTACTTC. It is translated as CASSPPDRGHEQYF.

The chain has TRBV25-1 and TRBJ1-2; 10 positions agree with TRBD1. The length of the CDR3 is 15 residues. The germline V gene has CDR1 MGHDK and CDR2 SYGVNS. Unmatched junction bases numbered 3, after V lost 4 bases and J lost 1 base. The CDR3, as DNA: TGTGCCAGCAGTGGGGACAGGGGAGGTAACTATGGCTACACCTTC. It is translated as CASSGDRGGNYGYTF.

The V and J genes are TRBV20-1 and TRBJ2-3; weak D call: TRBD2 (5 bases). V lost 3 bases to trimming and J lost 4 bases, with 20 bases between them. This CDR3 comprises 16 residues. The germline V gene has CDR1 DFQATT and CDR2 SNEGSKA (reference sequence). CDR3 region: CSASVASSIGADTQYF. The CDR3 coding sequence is TGCAGTGCTAGTGTAGCTAGCTCGATAGGAGCAGATACGCAGTATTTT.

CDR3 amino acids: CASSRVAGGSYNSPLHF. CDR3 DNA sequence: TGTGCCAGCAGCCGGGTGGCAGGGGGCTCCTATAATTCACCCCTCCACTTT. The V and J genes are TRBV12-3 or TRBV12-4 and TRBJ1-6; 7 bases match TRBD1. The CDR3 sequence is 17 residues long. The V segment lost 6 bases and the J segment 0 bases; nucleotides outside the gene matches: 8.

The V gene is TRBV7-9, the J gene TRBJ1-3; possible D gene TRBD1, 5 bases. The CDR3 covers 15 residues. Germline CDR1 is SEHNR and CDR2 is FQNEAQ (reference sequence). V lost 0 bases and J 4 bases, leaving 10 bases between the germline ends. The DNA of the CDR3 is TGTGCCAGCAGCTTAGCGTCGGGGACCGGAAACACCATATATTTT. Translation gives CASSLASGTGNTIYF.

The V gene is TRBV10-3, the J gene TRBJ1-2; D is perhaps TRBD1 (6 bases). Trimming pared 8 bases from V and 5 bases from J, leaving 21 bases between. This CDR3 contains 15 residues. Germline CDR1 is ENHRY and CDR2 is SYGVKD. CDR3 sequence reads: CAIGPGAGVVYGYTF. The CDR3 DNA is TGTGCCATCGGGCCAGGGGCAGGCGTGGTGTATGGCTACACCTTC.